This T cell receptor (beta chain) derives from a study of post-analysis software for immune sequencing data. Study findings and constraints: A few TRBV segments, TRBV5-6, TRBV5-1 and TRBV20-1 among them, were found more frequent in patients than controls.

Unique molecular identifiers were carried by the TCR beta cDNA libraries. Around 460,000 cDNA molecules came from 1 to 10 million T cells. TCRdb re-derived calls from the PCR reads in MiXCR, one entry per CDR3 protein. The sample lists about 820,000 distinct CDR3 sequences; under 70% were seen once. CDR3 length equals 14 residues. Trimming stripped 5 bases from V and 3 bases from J, with 13 bases between. Germline loops: CDR1 MNHEY, CDR2 SVGAGI. Comments on this clonotype: Antigen unknown.

Sequencing used blood. This sequence joins TRBV6-5 and TRBJ1-2; D possibly corresponds to TRBD1 (5 bases). The sequence was collected from a girl between 10 and 17 years old with multiple sclerosis. The DNA for the CDR3 is TGTGCCAGCAGTGCTGACAGAATTGACTATGGCTACACCTTC. Amino acid sequence: CASSADRIDYGYTF.